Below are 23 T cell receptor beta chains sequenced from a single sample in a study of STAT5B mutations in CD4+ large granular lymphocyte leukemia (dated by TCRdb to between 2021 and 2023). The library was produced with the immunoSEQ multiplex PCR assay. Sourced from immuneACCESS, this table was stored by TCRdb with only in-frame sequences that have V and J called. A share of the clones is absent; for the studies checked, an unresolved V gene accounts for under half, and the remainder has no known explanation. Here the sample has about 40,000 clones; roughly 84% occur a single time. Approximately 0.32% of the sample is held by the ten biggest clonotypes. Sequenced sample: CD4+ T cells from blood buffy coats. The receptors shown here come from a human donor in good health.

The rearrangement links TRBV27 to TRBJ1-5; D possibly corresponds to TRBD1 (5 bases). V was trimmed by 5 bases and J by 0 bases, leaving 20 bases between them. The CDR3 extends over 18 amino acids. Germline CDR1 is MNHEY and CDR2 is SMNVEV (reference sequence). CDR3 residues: CASSPTVAGGVSNQPQHF. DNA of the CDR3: TGTGCCAGCAGTCCGACAGTGGCGGGAGGGGTTAGCAATCAGCCCCAGCATTTT.

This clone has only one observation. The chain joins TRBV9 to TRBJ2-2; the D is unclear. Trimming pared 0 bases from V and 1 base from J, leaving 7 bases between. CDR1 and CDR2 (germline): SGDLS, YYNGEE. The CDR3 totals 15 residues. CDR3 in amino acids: CASSVAAENTGELFF. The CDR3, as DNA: TGTGCCAGCAGCGTAGCGGCAGAGAACACCGGGGAGCTGTTTTTT.

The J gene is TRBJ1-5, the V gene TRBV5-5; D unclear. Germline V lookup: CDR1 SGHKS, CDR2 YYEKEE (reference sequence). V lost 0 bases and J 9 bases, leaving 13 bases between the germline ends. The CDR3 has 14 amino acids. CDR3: CASSLDRGMGPQHF. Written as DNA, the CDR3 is TGTGCCAGCAGCTTGGATCGTGGGATGGGGCCCCAGCATTTT.

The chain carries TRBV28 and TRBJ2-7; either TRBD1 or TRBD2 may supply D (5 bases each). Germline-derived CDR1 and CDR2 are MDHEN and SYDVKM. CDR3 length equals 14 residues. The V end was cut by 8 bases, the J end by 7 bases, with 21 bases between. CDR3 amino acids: CASGVPSGAWEQYF. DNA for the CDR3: TGTGCCAGCGGAGTTCCCTCCGGGGCATGGGAGCAGTACTTC.

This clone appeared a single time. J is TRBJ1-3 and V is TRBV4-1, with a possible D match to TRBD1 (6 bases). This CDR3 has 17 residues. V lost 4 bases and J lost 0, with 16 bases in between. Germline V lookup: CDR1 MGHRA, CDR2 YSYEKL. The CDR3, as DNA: TGCGCCAGCAGCCCCTATCCAGGGGCCCACTCTGGAAACACCATATATTTT. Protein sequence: CASSPYPGAHSGNTIYF.

CDR3 residues: CASSLLIGSNTEAFF. The CDR3 DNA reads as TGTGCCAGCAGCTTACTTATTGGGTCGAACACTGAAGCTTTCTTT. V gene TRBV7-9 combines with J gene TRBJ1-1; D is uncertain. Germline V CDR1 and CDR2: SEHNR, FQNEAQ (reference sequence). The CDR3 is made up of 15 amino acids. V was clipped by 2 bases and J by 1 base, with 11 bases between them.

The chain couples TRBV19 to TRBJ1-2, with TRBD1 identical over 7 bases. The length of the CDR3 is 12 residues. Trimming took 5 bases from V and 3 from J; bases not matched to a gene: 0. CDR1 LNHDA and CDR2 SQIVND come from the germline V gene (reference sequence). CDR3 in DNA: TGTGCCAGTAGTCAGGGGGACTATGGCTACACCTTC. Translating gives CASSQGDYGYTF.

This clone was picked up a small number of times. This CDR3 reads CASSRQNYEQYF. The CDR3 DNA is TGTGCCAGCAGCAGACAGAACTACGAGCAGTACTTC. This chain connects TRBV25-1 to TRBJ2-7; TRBD1 is a possible D gene (5 bases). Germline CDR1 and CDR2: MGHDK and SYGVNS. The CDR3 totals 12 residues. V was shortened by 6 bases and J by 3 bases, with 9 bases between the two germline ends.

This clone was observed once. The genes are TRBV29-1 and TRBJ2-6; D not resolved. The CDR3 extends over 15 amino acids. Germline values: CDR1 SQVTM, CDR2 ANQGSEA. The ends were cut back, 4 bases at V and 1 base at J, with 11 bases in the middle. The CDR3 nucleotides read TGCAGCGTTGGGATTAGTCCTTCTGGGGCCAACGTCCTGACTTTC. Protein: CSVGISPSGANVLTF.

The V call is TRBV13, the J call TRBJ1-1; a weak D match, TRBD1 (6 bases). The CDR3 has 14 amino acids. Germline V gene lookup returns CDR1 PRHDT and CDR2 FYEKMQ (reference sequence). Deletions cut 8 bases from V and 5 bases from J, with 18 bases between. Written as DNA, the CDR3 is TGTGCCAGCCGCCTCGGGGGGCGCGGAACTGAAGCTTTCTTT. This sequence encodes CASRLGGRGTEAFF. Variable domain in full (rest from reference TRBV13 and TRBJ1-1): AAGVIQSPRHLIKEKRETATLKCYPIPRHDTVYWYQQGPGQDPQFLISFYEKMQSDKGSIPDRFSAQQFSDYHSELNMSSLELGDSALYFCASRLGGRGTEAFFGQGTRLTVV.

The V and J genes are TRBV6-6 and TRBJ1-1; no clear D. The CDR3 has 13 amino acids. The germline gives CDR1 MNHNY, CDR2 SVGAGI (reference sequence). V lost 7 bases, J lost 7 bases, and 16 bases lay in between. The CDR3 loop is CASNLESGYEAFF. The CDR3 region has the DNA TGTGCCAGCAACCTAGAGTCCGGTTATGAAGCTTTCTTT.

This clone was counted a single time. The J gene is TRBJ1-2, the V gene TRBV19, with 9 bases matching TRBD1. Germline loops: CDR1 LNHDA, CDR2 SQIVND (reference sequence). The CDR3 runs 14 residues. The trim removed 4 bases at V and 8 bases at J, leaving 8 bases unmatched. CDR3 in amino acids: CASSTGTGIYGYTF. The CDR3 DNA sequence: TGTGCCAGTAGTACAGGGACAGGGATTTACGGCTACACCTTC.

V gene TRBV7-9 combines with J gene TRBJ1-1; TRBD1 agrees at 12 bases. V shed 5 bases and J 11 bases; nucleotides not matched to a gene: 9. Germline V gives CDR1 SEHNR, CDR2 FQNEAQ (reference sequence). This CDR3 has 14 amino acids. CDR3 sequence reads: CASSDGTGGFGAFF. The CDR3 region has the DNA TGTGCCAGCAGCGACGGGACAGGGGGCTTCGGGGCTTTCTTT.

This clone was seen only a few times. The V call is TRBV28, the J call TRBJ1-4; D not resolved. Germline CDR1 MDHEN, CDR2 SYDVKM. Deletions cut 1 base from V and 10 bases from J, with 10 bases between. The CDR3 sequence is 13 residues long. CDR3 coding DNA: TGTGCCAGCAGTTTATCAGACGGTCGAAAACTGTTTTTT. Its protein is CASSLSDGRKLFF.

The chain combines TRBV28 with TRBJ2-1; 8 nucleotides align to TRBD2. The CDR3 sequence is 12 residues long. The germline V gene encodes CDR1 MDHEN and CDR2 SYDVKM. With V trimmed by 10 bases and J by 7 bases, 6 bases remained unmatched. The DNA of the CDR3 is TGTGCCACGGGGGGGAGGCGGAATGAGCAGTTCTTC. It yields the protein CATGGRRNEQFF.

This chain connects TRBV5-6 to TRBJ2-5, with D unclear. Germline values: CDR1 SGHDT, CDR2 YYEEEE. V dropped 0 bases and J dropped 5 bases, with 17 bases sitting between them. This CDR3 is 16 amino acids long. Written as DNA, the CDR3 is TGTGCCAGCAGCTTGGTCTCAGGTGCTGCGCGGGAGACCCAGTACTTC. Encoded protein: CASSLVSGAARETQYF.

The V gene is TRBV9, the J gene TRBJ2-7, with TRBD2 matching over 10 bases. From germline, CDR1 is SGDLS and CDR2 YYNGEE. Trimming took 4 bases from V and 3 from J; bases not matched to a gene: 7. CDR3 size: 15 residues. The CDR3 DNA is TGTGCCAGCAGCATTCAAGCGGGGGGGCTCTACGAGCAGTACTTC. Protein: CASSIQAGGLYEQYF. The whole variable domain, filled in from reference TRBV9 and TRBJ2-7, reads DSGVTQTPKHLITATGQRVTLRCSPRSGDLSVYWYQQSLDQGLQFLIQYYNGEERAKGNILERFSAQQFPDLHSELNLSSLELGDSALYFCASSIQAGGLYEQYFGPGTRLTVT.

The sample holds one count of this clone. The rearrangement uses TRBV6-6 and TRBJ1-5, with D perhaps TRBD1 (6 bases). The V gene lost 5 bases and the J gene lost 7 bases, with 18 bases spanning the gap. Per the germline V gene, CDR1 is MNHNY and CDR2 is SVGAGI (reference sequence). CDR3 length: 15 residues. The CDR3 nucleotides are TGTGCCAGCAGTCACGGACCAGGGGTACAACAGCCCCAGCATTTT. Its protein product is CASSHGPGVQQPQHF.

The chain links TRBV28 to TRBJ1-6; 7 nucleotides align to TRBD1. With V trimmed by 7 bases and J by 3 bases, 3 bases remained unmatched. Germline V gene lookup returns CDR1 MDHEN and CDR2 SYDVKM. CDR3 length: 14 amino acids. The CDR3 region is CASKRGLYNSPLHF. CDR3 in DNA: TGTGCCAGCAAGAGGGGGCTCTATAATTCACCCCTCCACTTT.

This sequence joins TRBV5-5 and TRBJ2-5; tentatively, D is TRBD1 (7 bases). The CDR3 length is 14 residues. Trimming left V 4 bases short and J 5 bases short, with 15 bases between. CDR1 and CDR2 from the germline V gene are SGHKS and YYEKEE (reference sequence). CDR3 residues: CASSSRQGGETQYF. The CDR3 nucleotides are TGTGCCAGCAGCAGTAGACAGGGAGGCGAGACCCAGTACTTC.

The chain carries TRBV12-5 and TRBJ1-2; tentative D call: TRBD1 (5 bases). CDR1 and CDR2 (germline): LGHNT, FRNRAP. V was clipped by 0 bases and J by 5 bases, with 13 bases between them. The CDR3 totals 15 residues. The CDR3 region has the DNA TGTGCTAGTGGTTTGGTACTTGGGGGAGGGTATGGCTACACCTTC. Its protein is CASGLVLGGGYGYTF.

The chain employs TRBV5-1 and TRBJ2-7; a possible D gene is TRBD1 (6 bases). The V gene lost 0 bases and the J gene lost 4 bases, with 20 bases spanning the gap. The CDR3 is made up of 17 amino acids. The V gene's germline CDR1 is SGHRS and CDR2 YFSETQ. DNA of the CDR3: TGCGCCAGCAGCTTGGAACAGGGATTCAGTTCATCGTACGAGCAGTACTTC. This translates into CASSLEQGFSSSYEQYF.

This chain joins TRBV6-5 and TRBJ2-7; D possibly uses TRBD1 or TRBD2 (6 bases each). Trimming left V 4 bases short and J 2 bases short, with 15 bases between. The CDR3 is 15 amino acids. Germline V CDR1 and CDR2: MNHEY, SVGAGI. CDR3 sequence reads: CASSSGGTPAYEQYF. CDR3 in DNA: TGTGCCAGCAGTTCTGGGGGGACACCCGCCTACGAGCAGTACTTC.